The rows below give T cell receptor beta chains drawn from one sample of a study of Graves' ophthalmopathy and Graves' hyperthyroidism. TCRdb re-analysed the multiplex PCR reads in MiXCR, keeping a single row per CDR3 protein. The table records more than 550,000 distinct CDR3 sequences, roughly 39% of them present only once. The sequencing sample was made of peripheral blood. The source is an adult man with Graves' ophthalmopathy. The CDR3 runs from the conserved cysteine through the conserved F or W.

V gene: TRBV9; CDR3 protein: CASSVGDSGAMNTEAFF
V gene: TRBV14; CDR3 protein: CASSQAGGTYDTIYF
V gene: TRBV12-3/TRBV12-4; CDR3 protein: CASSLRTGGSYEQYF
V gene: TRBV9; CDR3 protein: CASSVGLPGRNEKLFF
V gene: TRBV12-3/TRBV12-4; CDR3 protein: CASSQTGEKQPQHF
V gene: TRBV25-1; CDR3 protein: CASSERWGTQYF
V gene: TRBV5-1; CDR3 protein: CASSFKDREGEQYF
V gene: TRBV19; CDR3 protein: CASSTGGSNQPQHF
V gene: TRBV7-9; CDR3 protein: CASSLGLTGDSNQPQHF
V gene: TRBV9; CDR3 protein: CASSVGDRARGYEQYF
V gene: TRBV6-1; CDR3 protein: CASSYFGRFNSPLHF
V gene: TRBV25-1; CDR3 protein: CARIPLAGEQDEQYF
V gene: TRBV12-3/TRBV12-4; CDR3 protein: CASGETRQGYNSPLHF
V gene: TRBV2; CDR3 protein: CASSGGRVNEKLFF